This record concerns one TCR beta chain sequence. The target antigen is unknown. This entry comes from a study of CXCR3-negative and CXCR3-positive naive CD8 T cells. Looking at the study overall: Some 150 million TRB reads in total, about 1.5 +/- 0.3 million per library. Whole-study results and caveats: Naive cells that were CXCR3-positive had more hydrophobic TRB CDR3s (compared with CXCR3-negative naive cells). Each naive subset displayed comparably high diversity, whereas memory CD8+ cells displayed much lower diversity.

Within the CD8+ T cell compartment, naive cells were CD45RO-CCR7+CD27+CD95-. Germline lookup yields CDR1 SSHAT and CDR2 FNYEAQ (reference sequence). The CDR3 length is 15 residues. In preparing the TRB cDNA libraries, 5' RACE with UMI labels was used. TCRdb re-called the 5' RACE reads and gives one entry per CDR3 protein, without DNA. In all, the sample yields some 54,000 distinct CDR3 sequences. The sample comprised naive CXCR3+ CD8+ T cells from blood. This sample's subset: CD45RO-CCR7+CD27+CD95- naive CD8+ T cells expressing CXCR3 (TNR3+). The clonotype comes from a human donor in good health. Some clones in this sample may be carry-over from other donors' samples. The V call is TRBV7-7, the J call TRBJ2-5. CDR3 residues: CASSHLHSAQETQYF. The variable domain in full, with the rest retrieved from reference TRBV7-7 and TRBJ2-5, is GAGVSQSPRYKVTKRGQDVTLRCDPISSHATLYWYQQALGQGPEFLTYFNYEAQPDKSGLPSDRFSAERPEGSISTLTIQRTEQRDSAMYRCASSHLHSAQETQYFGPGTRLLVL.